The present entry profiles one TCR beta chain with its context. These data are taken from a study of blood T cell repertoires in COVID-19. Turning to the study itself: Researchers got acute and convalescent COVID-19 samples from the United States, Italy and Spain. PBMCs, B-cell-depleted T cells, or T cells were the source of the cDNA or gDNA that made up the material.

Study processing details: By means of reference gene primer amplification, nucleated cell counts were estimated. Data came from immunoSEQ multiplex PCR; TCRdb stores just in-frame clones and leaves some out. V, J and clone size are taken as reported in that table, and D and trimming were inferred from the DNA itself. In the table there are about 370,000 clones, around 89% of which are singletons. Germline V gene sequence: CDR1 SGDLS, CDR2 YYNGEE. V lost 0 bases to trimming and J lost 3 bases, with 7 bases between them. The CDR3 runs 14 residues. The receptor was derived from a young man with active or convalescent COVID-19. V gene TRBV9 combines with J gene TRBJ1-5; TRBD1 is a possible D gene (6 bases). Sequencing used peripheral blood. This CDR3 reads CASSVGQDNQPQHF. The CDR3 DNA sequence: TGTGCCAGCAGCGTAGGACAGGACAATCAGCCCCAGCATTTT.